These T cell receptor beta chains were read from a single sample in a study of T cells expressing NK-cell markers. TCRdb re-called the 5' RACE reads, yielding one record per CDR3 amino acid sequence without DNA. The sample table sets out 500,000 to 700,000 distinct CDR3 sequences. Input material: blood T cells: a sorted CD56 or NKG2C T cell subset, CD4+ or CD8+ T cells, or bulk PBMC T cells (not recorded which). The origin of the receptors is a man between 18 and 29 years old in good health. Both conserved end residues are part of each CDR3.

CDR3 protein	J gene	V gene
CAWIRASGSSLWDEQYF	TRBJ2-7	TRBV30
CSVEERNTGELFF	TRBJ2-2	TRBV29-1
CASRHPPFDEQFF	TRBJ2-1	TRBV28
CASRSGPGVSDTQYF	TRBJ2-3	TRBV11-2
CSARDRGLAGGPADTQYF	TRBJ2-3	TRBV20-1
CASSSHLASTGELFF	TRBJ2-2	TRBV28
CSASLPSGLINEQFF	TRBJ2-1	TRBV20-1
CASSLGGRLVDEQFF	TRBJ2-1	TRBV5-1
CASSPSTGTVTEAFF	TRBJ1-1	TRBV5-1
CATRSSGANVLTF	TRBJ2-6	TRBV6-2/TRBV6-3
CASSVGHHTGELFF	TRBJ2-2	TRBV25-1
CASSRDRAYGYTF	TRBJ1-2	TRBV25-1
CASSQTGTSGRPYNEQFF	TRBJ2-1	TRBV3-1
CSARDQTSGRASYEQYF	TRBJ2-7	TRBV20-1
CSALKGSTDTQYF	TRBJ2-3	TRBV20-1
CSGLVADTQYF	TRBJ2-3	TRBV29-1
CASSVGGPRTGELFF	TRBJ2-2	TRBV6-4
CASSWKAPNTEAFF	TRBJ1-1	TRBV5-5
CASSVSRGLTDTQYF	TRBJ2-3	TRBV10-1
CASSTRTSGRRPGELFF	TRBJ2-2	TRBV7-8
CAISERAGFTDTQYF	TRBJ2-3	TRBV10-3
CASSYSISAPSYNEQFF	TRBJ2-1	TRBV6-5
CASSPQLASGTYEQYF	TRBJ2-7	TRBV27
CASSFVGTGNTIYF	TRBJ1-3	TRBV5-1
CASSSILGTGASWITDTQYF	TRBJ2-3	TRBV11-2
CASTLGGSSDEQFF	TRBJ2-1	TRBV28
CASRQGTGANVLTF	TRBJ2-6	TRBV12-3/TRBV12-4
CASSRGLNQPQHF	TRBJ1-5	TRBV5-6
CASGQGAHNEKLFF	TRBJ1-4	TRBV12-5
CASSNGPKGSQHF	TRBJ1-5	TRBV3-1
CASSYSPAGGTDTQYF	TRBJ2-3	TRBV6-5
CASSRTGATPLNNEQFF	TRBJ2-1	TRBV5-1
CASSEPFGAQRDTQYF	TRBJ2-3	TRBV10-2
CASYRVMDNEQFF	TRBJ2-1	TRBV10-2
CSAGTWAYYEQYF	TRBJ2-7	TRBV20-1
CASTPAPEVGELFF	TRBJ2-2	TRBV12-3/TRBV12-4
CASSSLVGVNTEAFF	TRBJ1-1	TRBV13
CASSPRREVSTDTQYF	TRBJ2-3	TRBV18
CASSEHGSYDEQFF	TRBJ2-1	TRBV9
CAISDPLTGGPGEQFF	TRBJ2-1	TRBV10-3
CASSFQGPSTDTQYF	TRBJ2-3	TRBV5-1
CASSPMGPVASGSSSYNEQFF	TRBJ2-1	TRBV4-1
CASSQEGRLPGETQYF	TRBJ2-5	TRBV4-3
CASSYYWNTGELFF	TRBJ2-2	TRBV6-5
CSARPSGVAAYNEQFF	TRBJ2-1	TRBV20-1
CASSSDRGDIQYF	TRBJ2-4	TRBV7-2
CASSLHRGGTEAFF	TRBJ1-1	TRBV7-9
CSGIAGFKDIQYF	TRBJ2-4	TRBV29-1
CATHRGALTDTQYF	TRBJ2-3	TRBV27
CASIPVADTQYF	TRBJ2-3	TRBV7-9
CASSQRTTGEAFF	TRBJ1-1	TRBV4-1
CASSPVRTSGSRDTQYF	TRBJ2-3	TRBV5-1
CASSLIGGRAYEQYF	TRBJ2-7	TRBV7-9
CASSRFPGTSGRGGTDTQYF	TRBJ2-3	TRBV27
CASSPGPASNQPQHF	TRBJ1-5	TRBV27